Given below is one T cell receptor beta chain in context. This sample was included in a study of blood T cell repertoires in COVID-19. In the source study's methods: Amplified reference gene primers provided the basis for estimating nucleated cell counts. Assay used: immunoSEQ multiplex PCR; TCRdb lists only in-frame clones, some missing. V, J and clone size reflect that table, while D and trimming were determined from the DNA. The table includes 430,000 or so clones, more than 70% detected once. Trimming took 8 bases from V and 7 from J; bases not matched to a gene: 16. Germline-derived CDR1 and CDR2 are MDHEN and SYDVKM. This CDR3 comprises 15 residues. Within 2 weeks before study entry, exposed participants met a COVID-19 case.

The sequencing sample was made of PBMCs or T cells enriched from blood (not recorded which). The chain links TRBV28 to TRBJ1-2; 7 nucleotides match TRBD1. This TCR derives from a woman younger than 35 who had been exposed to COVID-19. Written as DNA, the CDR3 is TGTGCCAGCGGGCCTCTGATCGGGACAGAGCTTGGCTACACCTTC. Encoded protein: CASGPLIGTELGYTF.